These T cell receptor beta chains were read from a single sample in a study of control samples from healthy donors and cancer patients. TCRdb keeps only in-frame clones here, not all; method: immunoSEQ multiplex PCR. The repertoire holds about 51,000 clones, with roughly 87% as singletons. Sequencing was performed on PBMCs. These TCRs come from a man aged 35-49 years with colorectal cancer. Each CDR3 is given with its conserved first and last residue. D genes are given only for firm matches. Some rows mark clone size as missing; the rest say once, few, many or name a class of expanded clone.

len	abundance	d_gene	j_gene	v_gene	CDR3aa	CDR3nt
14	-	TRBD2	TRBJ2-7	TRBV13	CASSRGGASYEQYF	TGTGCCAGTAGTCGCGGGGGGGCTTCCTACGAGCAGTACTTC
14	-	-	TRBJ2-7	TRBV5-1	CASSLGGELYEQYF	TGCGCCAGCAGCTTGGGGGGAGAGCTCTACGAGCAGTACTTC
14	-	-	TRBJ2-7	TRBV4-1	CASSQDRVSHEQYF	TGCGCCAGCAGCCAAGATCGTGTGTCCCACGAGCAGTACTTC
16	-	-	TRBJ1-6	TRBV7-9	CASSRGGGVDNSPLHF	TGTGCCAGCAGTCGGGGGGGCGGGGTGGATAATTCACCCCTCCACTTT
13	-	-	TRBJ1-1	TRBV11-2	CASRVQGDTEAFF	TGTGCCAGCAGGGTACAGGGAGATACTGAAGCTTTCTTT
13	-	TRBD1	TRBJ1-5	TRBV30	CAWAGQPWQPQHF	TGTGCCTGGGCGGGACAGCCGTGGCAGCCCCAGCATTTT
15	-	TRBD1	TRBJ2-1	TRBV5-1	CASSLLQGARYEQFF	TGCGCCAGCAGCTTGTTGCAGGGGGCTCGGTATGAGCAGTTCTTC
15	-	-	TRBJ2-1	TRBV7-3	CASSLSGFSYNEQFF	TGTGCCAGCAGCTTAAGTGGGTTTTCCTACAATGAGCAGTTCTTC
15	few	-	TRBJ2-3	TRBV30	CAWGTDRPSTDTQYF	TGTGCCTGGGGAACGGACCGACCAAGCACAGATACGCAGTATTTT
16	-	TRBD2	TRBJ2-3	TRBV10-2	CASKPSGRIGTDTQYF	TGCGCCAGCAAACCCAGCGGGAGGATCGGCACAGATACGCAGTATTTT
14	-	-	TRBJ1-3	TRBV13	CASSYQGYGNTIYF	TGTGCCAGCAGCTACCAGGGGTACGGAAACACCATATATTTT
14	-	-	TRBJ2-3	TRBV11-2	CASSLELATDTQYF	TGTGCCAGCAGCTTAGAACTAGCCACAGATACGCAGTATTTT
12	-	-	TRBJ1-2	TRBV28	CASSFNYAGESF	TGTGCCAGCAGTTTTAATTATGCAGGGGAGTCCTTC
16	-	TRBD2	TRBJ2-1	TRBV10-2	CASSEPLAGGFNEQFF	TGCGCCAGCAGTGAGCCACTAGCGGGTGGGTTCAATGAGCAGTTCTTC
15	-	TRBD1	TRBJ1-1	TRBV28	CASSSPGQGNTEAFF	TGTGCCAGCAGTTCACCGGGACAGGGGAACACTGAAGCTTTCTTT